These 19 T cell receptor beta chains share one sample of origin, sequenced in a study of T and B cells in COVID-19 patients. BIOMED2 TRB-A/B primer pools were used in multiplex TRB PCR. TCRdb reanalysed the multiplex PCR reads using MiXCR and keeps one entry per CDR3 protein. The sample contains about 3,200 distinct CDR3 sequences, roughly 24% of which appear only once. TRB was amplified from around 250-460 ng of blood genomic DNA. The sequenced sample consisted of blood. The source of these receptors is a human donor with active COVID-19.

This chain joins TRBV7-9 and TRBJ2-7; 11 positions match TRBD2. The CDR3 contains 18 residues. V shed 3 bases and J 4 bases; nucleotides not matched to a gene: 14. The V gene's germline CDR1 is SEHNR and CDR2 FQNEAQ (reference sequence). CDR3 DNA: TGTGCCAGCAGCTTGCCAGTAGCGGGGGGGGAGCCGGTTTACGAGCAGTACTTC. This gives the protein CASSLPVAGGEPVYEQYF.

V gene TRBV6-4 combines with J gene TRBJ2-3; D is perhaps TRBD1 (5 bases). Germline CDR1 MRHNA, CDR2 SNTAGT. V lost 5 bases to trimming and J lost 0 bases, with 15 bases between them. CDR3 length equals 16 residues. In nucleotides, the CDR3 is TGTGCCAGCAGTCCAGAAGGGGCTAGGAGCACAGATACGCAGTATTTT. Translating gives CASSPEGARSTDTQYF.

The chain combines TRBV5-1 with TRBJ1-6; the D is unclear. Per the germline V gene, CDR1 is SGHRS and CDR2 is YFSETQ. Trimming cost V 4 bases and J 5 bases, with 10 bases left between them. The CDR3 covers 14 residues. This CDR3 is CASSPRVDNSPLHF. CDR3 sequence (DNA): TGCGCCAGCAGCCCGCGGGTCGATAATTCACCCCTCCACTTT.

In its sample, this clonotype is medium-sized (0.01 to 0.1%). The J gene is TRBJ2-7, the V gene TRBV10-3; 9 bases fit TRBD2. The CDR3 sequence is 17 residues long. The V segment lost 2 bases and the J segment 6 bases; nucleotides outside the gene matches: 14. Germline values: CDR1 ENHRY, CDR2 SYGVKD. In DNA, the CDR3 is TGTGCCATCAGTGAGCCAAAAATAGCGGGGGCCCTCGCCGAGCAGTACTTC. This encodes CAISEPKIAGALAEQYF.

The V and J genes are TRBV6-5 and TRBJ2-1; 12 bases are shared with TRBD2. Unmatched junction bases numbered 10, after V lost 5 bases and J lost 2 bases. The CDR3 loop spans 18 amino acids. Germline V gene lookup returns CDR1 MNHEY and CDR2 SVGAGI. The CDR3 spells CASSESDPSGGAYNEQFF. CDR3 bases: TGTGCCAGCAGTGAATCTGATCCTAGCGGGGGGGCCTACAATGAGCAGTTCTTC.

The CDR3 here is CSVEGRGGGPNTGELFF. DNA for the CDR3: TGCAGCGTTGAAGGCCGCGGGGGGGGTCCGAACACCGGGGAGCTGTTTTTT. This chain links TRBV29-1 with TRBJ2-2, with TRBD2 identical over 9 bases. Germline lookup yields CDR1 SQVTM and CDR2 ANQGSEA. The CDR3 is 17 residues long. V shed 1 base, J shed 0 bases, and the junction held 6 bases outside the gene matches.

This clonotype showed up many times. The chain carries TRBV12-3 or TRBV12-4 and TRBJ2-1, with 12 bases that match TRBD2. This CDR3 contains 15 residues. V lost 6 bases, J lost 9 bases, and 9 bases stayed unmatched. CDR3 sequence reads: CASSSLAGGLSEQFF. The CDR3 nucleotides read TGTGCCAGCAGCAGTCTAGCGGGGGGGCTTTCTGAGCAGTTCTTC.

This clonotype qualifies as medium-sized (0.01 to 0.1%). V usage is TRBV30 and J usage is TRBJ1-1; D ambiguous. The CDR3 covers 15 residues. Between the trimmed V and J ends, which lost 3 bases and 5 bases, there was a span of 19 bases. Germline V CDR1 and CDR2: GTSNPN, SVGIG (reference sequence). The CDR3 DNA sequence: TGTGCCTGGAGCCTCGGTGGGCAGTCGGGGACTGAAGCTTTCTTT. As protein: CAWSLGGQSGTEAFF.

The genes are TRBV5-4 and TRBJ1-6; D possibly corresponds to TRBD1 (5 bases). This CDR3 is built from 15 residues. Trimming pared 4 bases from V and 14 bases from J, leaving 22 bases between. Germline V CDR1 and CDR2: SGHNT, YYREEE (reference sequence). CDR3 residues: CASSQLGPGTSSLHF. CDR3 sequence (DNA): TGTGCCAGCAGCCAATTGGGGCCAGGGACCTCTTCCCTCCACTTT.

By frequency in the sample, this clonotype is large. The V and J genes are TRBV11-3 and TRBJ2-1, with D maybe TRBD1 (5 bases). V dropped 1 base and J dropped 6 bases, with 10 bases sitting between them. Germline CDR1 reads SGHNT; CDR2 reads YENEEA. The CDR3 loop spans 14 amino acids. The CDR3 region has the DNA TGTGCCAGCAGCTTAGCCCTACAGGTCAATGAGCAGTTCTTC. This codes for CASSLALQVNEQFF.

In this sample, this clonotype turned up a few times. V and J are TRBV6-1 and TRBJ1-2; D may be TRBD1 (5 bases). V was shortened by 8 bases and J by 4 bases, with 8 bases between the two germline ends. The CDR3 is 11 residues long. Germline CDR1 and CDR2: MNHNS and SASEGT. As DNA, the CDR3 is TGTGCCAGCGGGGCATCCTATGGCTACACCTTC. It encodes CASGASYGYTF.

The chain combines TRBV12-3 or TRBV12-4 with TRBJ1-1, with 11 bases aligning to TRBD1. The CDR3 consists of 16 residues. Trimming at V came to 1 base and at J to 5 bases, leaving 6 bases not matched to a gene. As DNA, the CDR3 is TGTGCCAGCAGTTTAGGATACGGGACAGGGGGGACTGAAGCTTTCTTT. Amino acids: CASSLGYGTGGTEAFF.

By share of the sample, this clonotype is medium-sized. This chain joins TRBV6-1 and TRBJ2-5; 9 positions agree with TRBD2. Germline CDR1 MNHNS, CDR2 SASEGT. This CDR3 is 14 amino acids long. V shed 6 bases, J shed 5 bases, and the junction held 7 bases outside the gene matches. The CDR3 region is CASRERGAEETQYF. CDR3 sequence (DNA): TGTGCCAGCAGGGAGCGGGGGGCCGAGGAGACCCAGTACTTC.

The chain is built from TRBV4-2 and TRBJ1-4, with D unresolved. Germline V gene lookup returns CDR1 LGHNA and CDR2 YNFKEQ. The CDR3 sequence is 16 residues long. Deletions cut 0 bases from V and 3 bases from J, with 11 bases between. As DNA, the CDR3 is TGTGCCAGCAGCCAAGATCGGCGGCAGGCTAATGAAAAACTGTTTTTT. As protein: CASSQDRRQANEKLFF.

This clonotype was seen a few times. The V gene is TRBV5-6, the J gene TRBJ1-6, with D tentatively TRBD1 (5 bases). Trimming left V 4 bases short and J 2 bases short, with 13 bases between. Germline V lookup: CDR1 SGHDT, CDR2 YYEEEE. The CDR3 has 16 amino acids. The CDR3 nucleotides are TGTGCCAGCAGCCCGAGTTCAGGGCCCTATAATTCACCCCTCCACTTT. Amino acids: CASSPSSGPYNSPLHF.

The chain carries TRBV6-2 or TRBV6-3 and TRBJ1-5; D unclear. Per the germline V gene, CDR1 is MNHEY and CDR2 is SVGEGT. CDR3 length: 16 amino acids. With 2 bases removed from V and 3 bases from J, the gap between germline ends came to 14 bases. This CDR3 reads CASSYAGYSTNQPQHF. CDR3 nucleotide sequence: TGTGCCAGCAGTTACGCGGGGTACAGTACCAATCAGCCCCAGCATTTT.

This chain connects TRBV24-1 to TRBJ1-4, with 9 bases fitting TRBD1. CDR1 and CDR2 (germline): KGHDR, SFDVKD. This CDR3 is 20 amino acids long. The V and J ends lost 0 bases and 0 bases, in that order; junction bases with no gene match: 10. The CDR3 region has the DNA TGTGCCACCAGTGATTTGCCGCATACAGGGGGCCCGACAACTAATGAAAAACTGTTTTTT. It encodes CATSDLPHTGGPTTNEKLFF.

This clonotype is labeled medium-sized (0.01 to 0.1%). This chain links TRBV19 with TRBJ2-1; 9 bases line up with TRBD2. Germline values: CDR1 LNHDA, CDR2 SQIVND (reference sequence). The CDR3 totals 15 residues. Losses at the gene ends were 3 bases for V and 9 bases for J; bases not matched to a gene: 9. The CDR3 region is CASSMGAGGRGEQFF. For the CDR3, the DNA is TGTGCCAGTAGTATGGGGGCGGGGGGGCGTGGTGAGCAGTTCTTC. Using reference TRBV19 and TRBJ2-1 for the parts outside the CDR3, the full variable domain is DGGITQSPKYLFRKEGQNVTLSCEQNLNHDAMYWYRQDPGQGLRLIYYSQIVNDFQKGDIAEGYSVSREKKESFPLTVTSAQKNPTAFYLCASSMGAGGRGEQFFGPGTRLTVL.

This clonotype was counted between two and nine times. The CDR3 coding sequence is TGCGCCAGCAGCCGACAGGGTAATGAAAAACTGTTTTTT. It specifies CASSRQGNEKLFF. V usage is TRBV5-1 and J usage is TRBJ1-4, with TRBD1 identical over 7 bases. The CDR3 is 13 amino acids. The germline V gene encodes CDR1 SGHRS and CDR2 YFSETQ. Losses at the gene ends were 4 bases for V and 4 bases for J; bases not matched to a gene: 1.